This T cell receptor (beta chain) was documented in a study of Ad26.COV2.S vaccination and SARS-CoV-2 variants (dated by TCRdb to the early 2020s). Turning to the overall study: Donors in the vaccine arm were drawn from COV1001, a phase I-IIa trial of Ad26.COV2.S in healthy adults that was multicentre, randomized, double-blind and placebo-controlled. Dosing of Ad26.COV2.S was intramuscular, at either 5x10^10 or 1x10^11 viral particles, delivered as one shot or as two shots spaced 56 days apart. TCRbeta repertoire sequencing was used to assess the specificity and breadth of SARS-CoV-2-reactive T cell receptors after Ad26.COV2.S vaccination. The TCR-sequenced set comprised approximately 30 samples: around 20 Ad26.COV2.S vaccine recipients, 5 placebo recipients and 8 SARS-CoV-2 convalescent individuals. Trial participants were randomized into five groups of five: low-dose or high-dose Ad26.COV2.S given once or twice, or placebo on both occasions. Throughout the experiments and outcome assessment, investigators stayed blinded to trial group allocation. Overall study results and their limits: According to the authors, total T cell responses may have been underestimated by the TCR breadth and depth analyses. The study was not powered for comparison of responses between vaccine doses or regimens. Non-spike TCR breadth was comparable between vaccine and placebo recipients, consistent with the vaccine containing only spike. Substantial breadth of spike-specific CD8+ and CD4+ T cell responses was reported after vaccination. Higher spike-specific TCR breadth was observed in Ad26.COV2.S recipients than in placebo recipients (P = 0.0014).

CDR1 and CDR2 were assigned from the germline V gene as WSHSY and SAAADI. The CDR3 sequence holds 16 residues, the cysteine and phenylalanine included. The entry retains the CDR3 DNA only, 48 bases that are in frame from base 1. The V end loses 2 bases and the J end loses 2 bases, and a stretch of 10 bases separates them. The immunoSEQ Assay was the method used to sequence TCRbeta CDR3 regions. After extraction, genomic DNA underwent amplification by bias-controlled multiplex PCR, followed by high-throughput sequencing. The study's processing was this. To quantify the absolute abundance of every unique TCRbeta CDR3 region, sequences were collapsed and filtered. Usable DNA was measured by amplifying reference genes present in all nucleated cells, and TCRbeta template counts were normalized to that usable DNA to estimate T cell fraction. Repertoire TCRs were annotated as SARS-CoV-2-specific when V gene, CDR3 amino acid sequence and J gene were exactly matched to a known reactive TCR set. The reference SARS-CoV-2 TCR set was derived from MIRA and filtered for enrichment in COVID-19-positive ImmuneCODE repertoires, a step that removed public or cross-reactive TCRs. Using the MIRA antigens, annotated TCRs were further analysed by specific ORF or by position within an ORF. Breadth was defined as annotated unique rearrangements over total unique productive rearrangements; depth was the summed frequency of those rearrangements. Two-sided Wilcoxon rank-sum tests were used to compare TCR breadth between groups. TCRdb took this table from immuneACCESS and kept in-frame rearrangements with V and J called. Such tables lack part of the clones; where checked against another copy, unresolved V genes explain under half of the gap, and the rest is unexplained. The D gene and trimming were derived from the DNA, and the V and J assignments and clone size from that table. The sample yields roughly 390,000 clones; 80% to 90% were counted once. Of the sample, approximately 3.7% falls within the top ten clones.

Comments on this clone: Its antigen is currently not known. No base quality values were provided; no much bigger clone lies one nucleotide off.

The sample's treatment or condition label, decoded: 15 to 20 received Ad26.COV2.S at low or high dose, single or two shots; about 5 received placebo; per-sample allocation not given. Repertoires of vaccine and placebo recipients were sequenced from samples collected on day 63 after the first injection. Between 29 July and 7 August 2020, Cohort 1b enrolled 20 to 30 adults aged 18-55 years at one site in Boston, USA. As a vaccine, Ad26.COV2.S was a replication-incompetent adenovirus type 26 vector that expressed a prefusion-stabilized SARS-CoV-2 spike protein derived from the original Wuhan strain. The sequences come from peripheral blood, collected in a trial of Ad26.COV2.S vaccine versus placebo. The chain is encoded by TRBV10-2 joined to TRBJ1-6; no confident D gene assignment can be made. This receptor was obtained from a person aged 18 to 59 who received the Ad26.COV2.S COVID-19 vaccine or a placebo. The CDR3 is CASSEREGPYNSPLHF. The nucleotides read TGCGCCAGCAGTGAGAGGGAAGGGCCCTATAATTCACCCCTCCACTTT.